Each of the 10 T cell receptor beta chains below was sequenced from the same sample in a study of blood T cell repertoires in COVID-19. Using immunoSEQ multiplex PCR, the repertoire was profiled, and TCRdb retains in-frame clones only, with some absent. The sample shows hundreds of thousands of clones, about 90% of them seen only once. The sample was PBMCs or T cells enriched from blood (not recorded which). These receptors all stem from a woman aged 25 to 45 with acute COVID-19.

The V and J genes are TRBV7-2 and TRBJ2-1; 9 bases agree with TRBD1. The CDR3 sequence is 14 residues long. Germline CDR1 is SGHTA and CDR2 is FQGNSA. V lost 5 bases, J lost 7 bases, and 6 bases stayed unmatched. CDR3 nucleotides: TGTGCCAGCAGCCCGACAGGGGGGACGAATGAGCAGTTCTTC. This encodes CASSPTGGTNEQFF.

This chain connects TRBV6-5 to TRBJ1-3; maybe TRBD1 (5 bases). The CDR3 is 15 amino acids. From germline, CDR1 is MNHEY and CDR2 SVGAGI. Trimming took 1 base from V and 4 from J, leaving 11 bases between them. The CDR3 sequence: CASSYFSGSGNTIYF. In DNA, the CDR3 is TGTGCCAGCAGTTACTTCTCAGGGTCGGGAAACACCATATATTTT.

This sequence joins TRBV3-1 (or the pseudogene TRBV3-2) and TRBJ1-1; a possible D gene is TRBD1 (6 bases). Germline V CDR1 and CDR2: LGHDT, YNNKEL (reference sequence). The CDR3 length is 14 residues. V was trimmed by 2 bases and J by 5 bases, leaving 12 bases between them. The CDR3 loop is CASSQRQVETEAFF. In DNA, the CDR3 is TGTGCCAGCAGCCAAAGACAGGTAGAAACTGAAGCTTTCTTT.

The chain employs TRBV18 and TRBJ2-1, with TRBD2 matching 7 bases. J lost 8 bases, V lost 3 bases, and 7 bases had no gene match. Germline values: CDR1 KGHSH, CDR2 LQKENI. This CDR3 has 14 amino acids. CDR3 DNA sequence: TGTGCCAGCTCACCGACGGGGGGAGGGGATGAGCAGTTCTTC. Translating gives CASSPTGGGDEQFF. The variable domain in full, completed from reference TRBV18 and TRBJ2-1, reads NAGVMQNPRHLVRRRGQEARLRCSPMKGHSHVYWYRQLPEEGLKFMVYLQKENIIDESGMPKERFSAEFPKEGPSILRIQQVVRGDSAAYFCASSPTGGGDEQFFGPGTRLTVL.

The table lists this clone with a count of one. The chain is built from TRBV5-1 and TRBJ1-1, with D possibly matching TRBD1 (6 bases). The V end was cut by 3 bases, the J end by 0 bases, with 12 bases between. The CDR3 has 15 amino acids. CDR1 and CDR2 (germline): SGHRS, YFSETQ. The DNA for the CDR3 is TGCGCCAGCAGCTCCGGGACACGGATGAACACTGAAGCTTTCTTT. Protein sequence: CASSSGTRMNTEAFF. Full variable domain (remainder filled in from reference TRBV5-1 and TRBJ1-1): KAGVTQTPRYLIKTRGQQVTLSCSPISGHRSVSWYQQTPGQGLQFLFEYFSETQRNKGNFPGRFSGRQFSNSRSEMNVSTLELGDSALYLCASSSGTRMNTEAFFGQGTRLTVV.

The chain links TRBV6-1 to TRBJ2-2; TRBD1 is a possible D gene (6 bases). Germline V gene sequence: CDR1 MNHNS, CDR2 SASEGT. The V end lost 1 base, the J end lost 0 bases, and 6 bases lay between the germline ends. The CDR3 has 15 amino acids. The CDR3 loop is CASSEGTANTGELFF. DNA of the CDR3: TGTGCCAGCAGTGAAGGGACAGCGAACACCGGGGAGCTGTTTTTT.

The chain recombines TRBV19 with TRBJ1-5, with no clear D. This CDR3 has 14 residues. The V gene lost 7 bases and the J gene lost 2 bases, with 12 bases spanning the gap. CDR1 is LNHDA and CDR2 is SQIVND in the germline V gene (reference sequence). For the CDR3, the DNA is TGTGCCAGTAACCAAATGGGCGGCAATCAGCCCCAGCATTTT. The encoded protein is CASNQMGGNQPQHF.

The chain links TRBV7-9 to TRBJ2-5; TRBD2 matches at 8 bases. This CDR3 is built from 15 residues. V lost 5 bases, J lost 2 bases, and 7 bases stayed unmatched. Germline assignment: CDR1 SEHNR and CDR2 FQNEAQ (reference sequence). In DNA, the CDR3 is TGTGCCAGCAGCCAGGCCGGGGGGGATCAAGAGACCCAGTACTTC. Translating gives CASSQAGGDQETQYF.

This chain joins TRBV5-1 and TRBJ2-3; 7 bases match TRBD2. CDR1 and CDR2 from the germline V gene are SGHRS and YFSETQ. The trim removed 2 bases at V and 1 base at J, leaving 1 base unmatched. The CDR3 covers 14 residues. The CDR3 reads CASSFLAGTDTQYF. The DNA for the CDR3 is TGCGCCAGCAGCTTCCTAGCGGGCACAGATACGCAGTATTTT.

The chain links TRBV5-1 to TRBJ1-1; perhaps TRBD1 as D (5 bases). Germline-derived CDR1 and CDR2 are SGHRS and YFSETQ. V lost 3 bases and J lost 2, with 14 bases in between. The CDR3 extends over 15 amino acids. The CDR3 DNA follows: TGCGCCAGCAGCTCGGCCGGGACTCCAAACACTGAAGCTTTCTTT. Protein sequence: CASSSAGTPNTEAFF.